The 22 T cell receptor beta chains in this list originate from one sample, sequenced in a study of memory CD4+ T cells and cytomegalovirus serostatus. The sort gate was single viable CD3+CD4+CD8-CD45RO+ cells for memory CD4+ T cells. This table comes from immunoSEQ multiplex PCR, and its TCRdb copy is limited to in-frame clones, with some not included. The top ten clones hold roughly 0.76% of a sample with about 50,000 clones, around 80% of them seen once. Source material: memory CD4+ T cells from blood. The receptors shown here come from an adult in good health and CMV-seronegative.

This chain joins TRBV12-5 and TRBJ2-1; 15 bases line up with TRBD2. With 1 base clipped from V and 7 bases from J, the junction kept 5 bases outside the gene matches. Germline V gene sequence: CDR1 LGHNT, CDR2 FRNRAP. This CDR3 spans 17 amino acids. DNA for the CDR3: TGTGCTAGTGGTTTGGGCGGGACTAGCGGGAGGAGGAATGAGCAGTTCTTC. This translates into CASGLGGTSGRRNEQFF. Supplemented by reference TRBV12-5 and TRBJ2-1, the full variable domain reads DARVTQTPRHKVTEMGQEVTMRCQPILGHNTVFWYRQTMMQGLELLAYFRNRAPLDDSGMPKDRFSAEMPDATLATLKIQPSEPRDSAVYFCASGLGGTSGRRNEQFFGPGTRLTVL.

This CDR3 reads CASSLRQGDEQYF. In nucleotides, the CDR3 is TGTGCCAGCAGCTTAAGACAGGGGGACGAGCAGTACTTC. This rearrangement joins TRBV13 to TRBJ2-7, with 9 bases lining up with TRBD1. Germline values: CDR1 PRHDT, CDR2 FYEKMQ (reference sequence). With 2 bases clipped from V and 5 bases from J, the junction kept 1 base outside the gene matches. The CDR3 runs to 13 residues.

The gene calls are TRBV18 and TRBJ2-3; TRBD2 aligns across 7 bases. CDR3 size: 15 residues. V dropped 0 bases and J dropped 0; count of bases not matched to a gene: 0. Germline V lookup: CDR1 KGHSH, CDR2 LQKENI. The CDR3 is CASSPPSGSTDTQYF. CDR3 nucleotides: TGTGCCAGCTCACCACCTAGCGGGAGCACAGATACGCAGTATTTT.

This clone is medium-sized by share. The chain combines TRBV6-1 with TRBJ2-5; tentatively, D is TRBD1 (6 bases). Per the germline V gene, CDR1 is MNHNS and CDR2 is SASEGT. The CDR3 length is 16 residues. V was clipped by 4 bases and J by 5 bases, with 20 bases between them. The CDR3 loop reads CASSANRVPRGETQYF. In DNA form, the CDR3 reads TGTGCCAGCAGTGCAAACAGGGTCCCAAGAGGGGAGACCCAGTACTTC.

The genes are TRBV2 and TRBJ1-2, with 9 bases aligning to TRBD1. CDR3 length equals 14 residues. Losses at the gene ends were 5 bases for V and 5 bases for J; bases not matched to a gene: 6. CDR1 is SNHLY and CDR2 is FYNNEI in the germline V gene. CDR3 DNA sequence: TGTGCCAGCAGTCCGGACAGGGGCCTTTATGGCTACACCTTC. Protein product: CASSPDRGLYGYTF.

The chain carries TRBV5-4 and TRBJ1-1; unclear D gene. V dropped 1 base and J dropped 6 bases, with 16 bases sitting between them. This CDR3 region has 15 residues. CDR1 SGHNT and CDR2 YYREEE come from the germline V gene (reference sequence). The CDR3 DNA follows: TGTGCCAGCAGCTTGAGGGCCCCCCGGCAATCTGAAGCTTTCTTT. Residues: CASSLRAPRQSEAFF.

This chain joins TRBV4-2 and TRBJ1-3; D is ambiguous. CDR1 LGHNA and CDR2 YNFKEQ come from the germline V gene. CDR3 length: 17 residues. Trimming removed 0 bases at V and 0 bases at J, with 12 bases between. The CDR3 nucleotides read TGTGCCAGCAGCCAAGATAGTAGCCCGGCCTCTGGAAACACCATATATTTT. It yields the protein CASSQDSSPASGNTIYF.

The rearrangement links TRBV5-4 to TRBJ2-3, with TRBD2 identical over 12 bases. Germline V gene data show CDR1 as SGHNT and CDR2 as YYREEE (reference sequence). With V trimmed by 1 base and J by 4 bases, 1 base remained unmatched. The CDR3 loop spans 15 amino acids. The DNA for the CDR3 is TGTGCCAGCAGCTTGACTAGCGGGGGGCCAGATACGCAGTATTTT. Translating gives CASSLTSGGPDTQYF.

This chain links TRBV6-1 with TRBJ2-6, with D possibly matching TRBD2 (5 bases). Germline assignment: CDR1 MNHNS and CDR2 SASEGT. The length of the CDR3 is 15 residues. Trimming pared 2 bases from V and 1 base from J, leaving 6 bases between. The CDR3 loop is CASSERGSGANVLTF. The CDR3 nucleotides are TGTGCCAGCAGTGAACGCGGGTCTGGGGCCAACGTCCTGACTTTC.

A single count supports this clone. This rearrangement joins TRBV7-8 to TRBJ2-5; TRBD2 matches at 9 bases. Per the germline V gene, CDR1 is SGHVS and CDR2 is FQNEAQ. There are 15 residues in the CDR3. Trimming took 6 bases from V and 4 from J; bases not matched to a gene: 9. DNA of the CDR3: TGTGCCAGCAGACCTCTGGGCGGGGGGGTAGAGACCCAGTACTTC. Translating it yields CASRPLGGGVETQYF.

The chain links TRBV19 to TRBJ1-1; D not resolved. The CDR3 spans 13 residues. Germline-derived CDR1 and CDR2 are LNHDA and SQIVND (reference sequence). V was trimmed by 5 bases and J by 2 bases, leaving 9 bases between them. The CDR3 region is CASSGRHNTEAFF. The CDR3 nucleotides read TGTGCCAGTAGTGGGAGACACAACACTGAAGCTTTCTTT.

The CDR3 reads CASSILESYNEQFF. The CDR3 DNA reads TGTGCCAGTAGTATCCTCGAGTCCTACAATGAGCAGTTCTTC. The chain joins TRBV19 to TRBJ2-1; D remains unclear. Trimming pared 3 bases from V and 1 base from J, leaving 7 bases between. The CDR3 spans 14 residues. Germline lookup yields CDR1 LNHDA and CDR2 SQIVND (reference sequence). The variable domain in full, with the rest retrieved from reference TRBV19 and TRBJ2-1, is DGGITQSPKYLFRKEGQNVTLSCEQNLNHDAMYWYRQDPGQGLRLIYYSQIVNDFQKGDIAEGYSVSREKKESFPLTVTSAQKNPTAFYLCASSILESYNEQFFGPGTRLTVL.

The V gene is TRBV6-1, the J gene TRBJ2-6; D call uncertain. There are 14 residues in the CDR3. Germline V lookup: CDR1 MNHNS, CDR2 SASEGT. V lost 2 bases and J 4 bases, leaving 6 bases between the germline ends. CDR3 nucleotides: TGTGCCAGCAGTGAAACTGCCGGGGCCAACGTCCTGACTTTC. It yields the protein CASSETAGANVLTF.

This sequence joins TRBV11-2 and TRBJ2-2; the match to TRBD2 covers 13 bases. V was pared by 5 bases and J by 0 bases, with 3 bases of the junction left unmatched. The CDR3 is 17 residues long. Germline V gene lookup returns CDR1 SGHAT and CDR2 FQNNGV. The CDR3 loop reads CASSPGTSGANTGELFF. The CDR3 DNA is TGTGCCAGCAGCCCAGGGACTAGCGGGGCGAACACCGGGGAGCTGTTTTTT.

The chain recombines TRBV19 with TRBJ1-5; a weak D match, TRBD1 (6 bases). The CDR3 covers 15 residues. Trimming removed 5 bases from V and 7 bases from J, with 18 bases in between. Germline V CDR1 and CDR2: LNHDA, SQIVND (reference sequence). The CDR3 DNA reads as TGTGCCAGTAGTGCCCGGACAGCTCTGGAGCAGCCCCAGCATTTT. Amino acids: CASSARTALEQPQHF. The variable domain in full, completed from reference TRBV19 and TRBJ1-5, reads DGGITQSPKYLFRKEGQNVTLSCEQNLNHDAMYWYRQDPGQGLRLIYYSQIVNDFQKGDIAEGYSVSREKKESFPLTVTSAQKNPTAFYLCASSARTALEQPQHFGDGTRLSIL.

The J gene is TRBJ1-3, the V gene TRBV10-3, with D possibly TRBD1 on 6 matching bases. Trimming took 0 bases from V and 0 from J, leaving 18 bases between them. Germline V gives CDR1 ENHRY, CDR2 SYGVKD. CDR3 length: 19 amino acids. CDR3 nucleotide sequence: TGTGCCATCAGTGAGTCCCCGGGACACCGGCGCCTCTCTGGAAACACCATATATTTT. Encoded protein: CAISESPGHRRLSGNTIYF.

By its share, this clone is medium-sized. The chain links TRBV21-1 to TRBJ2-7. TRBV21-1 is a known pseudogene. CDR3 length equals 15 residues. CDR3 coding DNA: TGTGCCAGCAACACCTTACGAGGGGGAGGCAATGAGCAGTACTTC. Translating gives CASNTLRGGGNEQYF.

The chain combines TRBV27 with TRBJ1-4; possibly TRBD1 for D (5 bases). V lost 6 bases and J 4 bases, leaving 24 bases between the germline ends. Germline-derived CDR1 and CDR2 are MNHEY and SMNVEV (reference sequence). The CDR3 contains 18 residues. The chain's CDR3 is CASRSLDSPRHSNEKLFF. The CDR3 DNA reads TGTGCCAGCAGATCCCTTGACAGCCCCAGGCATAGTAATGAAAAACTGTTTTTT.

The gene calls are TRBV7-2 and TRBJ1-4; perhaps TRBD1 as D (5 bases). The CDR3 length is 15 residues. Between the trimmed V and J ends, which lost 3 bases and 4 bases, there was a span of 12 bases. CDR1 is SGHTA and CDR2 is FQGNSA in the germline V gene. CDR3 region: CASSFRDAHNEKLFF. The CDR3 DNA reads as TGTGCCAGCAGCTTCCGGGACGCCCATAATGAAAAACTGTTTTTT.

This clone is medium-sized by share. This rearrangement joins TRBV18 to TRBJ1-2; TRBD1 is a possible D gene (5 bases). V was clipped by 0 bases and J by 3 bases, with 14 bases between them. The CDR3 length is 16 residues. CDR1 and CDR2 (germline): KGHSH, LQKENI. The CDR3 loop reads CASSPPVVDKYYGYTF. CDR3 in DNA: TGTGCCAGCTCACCACCGGTGGTGGACAAATACTATGGCTACACCTTC.

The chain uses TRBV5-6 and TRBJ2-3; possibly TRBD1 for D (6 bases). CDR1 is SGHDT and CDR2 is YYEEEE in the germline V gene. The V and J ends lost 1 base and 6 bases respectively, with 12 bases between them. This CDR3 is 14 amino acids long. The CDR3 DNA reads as TGTGCCAGCAGCTTGCCCCAGGGGAGCGATACGCAGTATTTT. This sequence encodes CASSLPQGSDTQYF.

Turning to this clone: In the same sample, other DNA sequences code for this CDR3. CDR3 in amino acids: CASTRTGRNTEAFF. CDR3 DNA: TGTGCCAGCACCCGGACAGGGAGGAACACTGAAGCTTTCTTT. V is TRBV5-6 and J is TRBJ1-1, with TRBD1 matching 8 bases. The germline V gene has CDR1 SGHDT and CDR2 YYEEEE. The CDR3 length is 14 residues. V lost 6 bases, J lost 1 base, and 5 bases stayed unmatched.